This T cell receptor (beta chain) was captured in a study of control samples from healthy donors and cancer patients. Profiled with immunoSEQ multiplex PCR; TCRdb holds only in-frame clones, not every one. This sample carries approximately 45,000 clones, around 93% of them seen once, and the ten largest clones take around a fifth. This CDR3 comprises 15 residues. V dropped 5 bases and J dropped 6 bases, with 19 bases sitting between them. Germline values: CDR1 MNHEY, CDR2 SMNVEV (reference sequence). The rearrangement joins TRBV27 to TRBJ1-2, with a possible D match to TRBD1 (6 bases). Material for sequencing was PBMCs. This clonotype was obtained from a woman between 40 and 55 years old with head and neck cancer. The CDR3 region is CASSPRLQGGDGYTF. The CDR3 nucleotides read TGTGCCAGCAGTCCCCGCCTACAGGGTGGCGATGGCTACACCTTC.